This T cell receptor beta chain was sequenced in a study of OX40 agonist ivuxolimab in advanced cancers. Method: immunoSEQ multiplex PCR; TCRdb's copy keeps in-frame clones and lacks some. The sample lists some 85,000 clones; less than 95% were seen once. The sample here was CD4+ or CD8+ T cells sorted from blood, taken in a trial of the OX40 agonist ivuxolimab. The sequence came from an adult with an advanced solid tumor such as melanoma, head and neck, liver or kidney cancer.

The CDR3 loop is CASSLIGGSYEQYF. DNA for the CDR3: TGTGCCAGCAGCCTCATTGGCGGGAGCTACGAGCAGTACTTC. V gene TRBV28 combines with J gene TRBJ2-7; TRBD2 matches at 7 bases. This CDR3 contains 14 residues. Trimming at V came to 6 bases and at J to 3 bases, leaving 8 bases not matched to a gene. Germline loops: CDR1 MDHEN, CDR2 SYDVKM.